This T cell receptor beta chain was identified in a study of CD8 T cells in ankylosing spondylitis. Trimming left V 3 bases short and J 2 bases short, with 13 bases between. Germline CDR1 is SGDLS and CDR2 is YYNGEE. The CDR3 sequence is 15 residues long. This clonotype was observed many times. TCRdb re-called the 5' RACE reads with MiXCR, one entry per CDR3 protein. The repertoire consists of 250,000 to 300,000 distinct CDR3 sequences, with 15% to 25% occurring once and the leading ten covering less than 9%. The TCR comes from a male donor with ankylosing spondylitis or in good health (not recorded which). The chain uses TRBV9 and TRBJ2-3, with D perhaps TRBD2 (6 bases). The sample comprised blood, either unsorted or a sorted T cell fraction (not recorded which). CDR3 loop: CASSALGLNTDTQYF. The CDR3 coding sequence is TGTGCCAGCAGCGCCCTGGGACTTAACACAGATACGCAGTATTTT.